The 9 T cell receptor beta chains presented below share a single source sample, sequenced in a study of pediatric ulcerative colitis. The table came from immunoSEQ multiplex PCR; TCRdb's copy has only in-frame clones and leaves some out. The table shows 1,400 or so clones, with roughly 90% occurring only once. Material: blood. The receptors shown here come from a boy between 10 and 17 years old with severe ulcerative colitis.

The V gene is TRBV6-1, the J gene TRBJ2-3, with 8 bases fitting TRBD2. Losses at the gene ends were 2 bases for V and 2 bases for J; bases not matched to a gene: 3. The CDR3 is made up of 15 amino acids. CDR1 and CDR2 from the germline V gene are MNHNS and SASEGT. The CDR3: CASSESGGHTDTQYF. As DNA, the CDR3 is TGTGCCAGCAGTGAAAGCGGGGGCCACACAGATACGCAGTATTTT.

Note on this clone: At the DNA level, this CDR3 is encoded by other sequences in the same sample as well. The gene calls are TRBV2 and TRBJ2-1; TRBD2 matches 7 bases. This CDR3 has 18 residues. Germline-derived CDR1 and CDR2 are SNHLY and FYNNEI. V dropped 6 bases and J dropped 5; count of bases not matched to a gene: 19. This chain's CDR3 is CASSPHGLRGTRNNEQFF. CDR3 sequence (DNA): TGTGCCAGCAGCCCCCACGGGCTGCGGGGGACGAGGAACAATGAGCAGTTCTTC.

This chain joins TRBV9 and TRBJ1-1, with TRBD1 matching over 8 bases. Trimming removed 0 bases from V and 9 bases from J; junction bases left unmatched: 10. The CDR3 runs 15 residues. Germline loops: CDR1 SGDLS, CDR2 YYNGEE. The CDR3 spells CASSVAGGQGAQAFF. The CDR3 DNA follows: TGTGCCAGCAGCGTAGCTGGTGGACAGGGCGCCCAAGCTTTCTTT.

J is TRBJ1-2 and V is TRBV5-1; possibly TRBD1 for D (6 bases). The CDR3 has 13 amino acids. V was pared by 4 bases and J by 4 bases, with 11 bases between. Germline lookup yields CDR1 SGHRS and CDR2 YFSETQ. The CDR3 spells CASSQGNLYGYTF. CDR3 in DNA: TGCGCCAGCAGCCAGGGGAACCTCTATGGCTACACCTTC.

This chain uses TRBV11-2 with TRBJ1-4; TRBD1 matches at 10 bases. The CDR3 consists of 15 residues. Germline-derived CDR1 and CDR2 are SGHAT and FQNNGV. J was trimmed by 8 bases and V by 5 bases; bases with no gene match: 8. This chain's CDR3 is CASSPGQGLGEKLFF. CDR3 nucleotides: TGTGCCAGCAGCCCGGGACAGGGGCTCGGGGAAAAACTGTTTTTT.

The gene calls are TRBV5-1 and TRBJ1-6; no firm D call. This CDR3 has 14 residues. CDR1 is SGHRS and CDR2 is YFSETQ in the germline V gene. With 0 bases removed from V and 9 bases from J, the gap between germline ends came to 10 bases. The CDR3 here is CASSLEGGFSPLHF. CDR3 coding DNA: TGCGCCAGCAGCTTGGAAGGCGGTTTTTCACCCCTCCACTTT.

The count of this clone is one. The CDR3 loop reads CASAPRSGTYNEQFF. The DNA for the CDR3 is TGCGCCAGTGCCCCGAGAAGCGGCACCTACAATGAGCAGTTCTTC. This sequence joins TRBV10-2 and TRBJ2-1, with D perhaps TRBD2 (5 bases). The germline gives CDR1 WSHSY, CDR2 SAAADI. Trimming shortened V by 9 bases and J by 2 bases, and 17 bases separated the two germline ends. The CDR3 length is 15 residues.

The chain couples TRBV2 to TRBJ2-3, with D unclear. Germline V CDR1 and CDR2: SNHLY, FYNNEI. This CDR3 has 14 amino acids. V lost 8 bases, J lost 0 bases, and 12 bases lay in between. The CDR3 spells CASAMDASTDTQYF. Written as DNA, the CDR3 is TGTGCCAGCGCTATGGACGCTAGCACAGATACGCAGTATTTT.

This chain connects TRBV21-1 to TRBJ1-2; TRBD1, the table's D call, was not compared with the DNA. TRBV21-1 is annotated as a pseudogene. The CDR3 covers 16 residues. The CDR3, as DNA: TGTGCCAGCAGCAAAGTAGACAGGGGCGAGTACTATGGCTACACCTTC. It encodes CASSKVDRGEYYGYTF.